This T cell receptor beta chain was observed in a study of shared clonotypes between healthy human individuals. Study outcomes and limitations: The study generally estimated greater richness for naive than memory subsets. Though the depth was large, rarefaction showed that sorted-subset sequencing was incomplete.

Note on this clone: Its antigen is as yet unknown.

This CDR3 contains 14 residues. Per the germline V gene, CDR1 is MGHRA and CDR2 is YSYEKL. Deletions cut 1 base from V and 4 bases from J, with 10 bases between. Sorted-subset replicate PCRs used 200 ng DNA, about 30,000 T cell genomes. TCRdb's table, derived via immunoSEQ multiplex PCR, lists solely in-frame clones and lacks some. The sample includes around 2,100,000 clones, about 95% of them seen just once. Cells designated naive CD8 were CD45RO-negative and were positively selected for CCR7, with terminally differentiated effector memory CD45RA+ cells excluded. Sequenced input: naive CD8+ T cells sorted from blood. The receptor comes from a man between 18 and 29 years old in good health. The rearrangement links TRBV4-1 to TRBJ1-1; D is unresolved. This chain's CDR3 is CASSQVGGSTEAFF. CDR3 bases: TGCGCCAGCAGCCAAGTTGGAGGGAGCACTGAAGCTTTCTTT.